Following are 26 T cell receptor beta chains from one sample sequenced in a study of OX40 agonist ivuxolimab in advanced cancers. The repertoire was sequenced with immunoSEQ multiplex PCR; TCRdb's copy has only in-frame clones and lacks some. The repertoire holds tens of thousands of clones, approximately 87% seen once, with under 45% in the top ten. Sequencing used CD4+ or CD8+ T cells sorted from blood, obtained in a trial of the OX40 agonist ivuxolimab. The source of these receptors is an adult with an advanced solid tumor such as melanoma, head and neck, liver or kidney cancer.

This rearrangement joins TRBV25-1 to TRBJ1-3; D is undetermined. From germline, CDR1 is MGHDK and CDR2 SYGVNS. V was clipped by 4 bases and J by 4 bases, with 14 bases between them. This CDR3 has 15 residues. Here the CDR3 DNA reads TGTGCCAGCAGTGGATCGGGCGCGGGGGGAAACACCATATATTTT. It specifies CASSGSGAGGNTIYF.

The chain uses TRBV5-1 and TRBJ2-1, with 8 nucleotides matching TRBD2. The CDR3 is 14 amino acids. Looked up from germline, CDR1 is SGHRS and CDR2 is YFSETQ. J gave up 6 bases and V 4 bases, and 6 bases lay outside the gene matches. This CDR3 reads CASSPPGGANEQFF. CDR3 sequence (DNA): TGCGCCAGCAGCCCCCCCGGGGGGGCCAATGAGCAGTTCTTC.

The genes are TRBV15 and TRBJ1-2; the D is unclear. Germline assignment: CDR1 LNHNV and CDR2 YYDKDF (reference sequence). V was shortened by 3 bases and J by 3 bases, with 8 bases between the two germline ends. The CDR3 loop spans 13 amino acids. CDR3 loop: CATSSGWDYGYTF. In DNA, the CDR3 is TGTGCCACCAGCAGTGGCTGGGACTATGGCTACACCTTC.

CDR3: CASSQGTGGKTYEQYF. CDR3 DNA: TGTGCCAGCAGCCAAGGGACAGGGGGCAAGACCTACGAGCAGTACTTC. This chain connects TRBV5-4 to TRBJ2-7, with 12 nucleotides matching TRBD1. The CDR3 runs 16 residues. CDR1 is SGHNT, CDR2 YYREEE, per germline (reference sequence). Trimming removed 4 bases from V and 2 bases from J; junction bases left unmatched: 7.

CDR3 in DNA: TGTGCCAGCAGCCTGACAGGAAGCTCCTACAATGAGCAGTTCTTC. Its translation is CASSLTGSSYNEQFF. This chain uses TRBV7-8 with TRBJ2-1; D is possibly TRBD1 (6 bases). There are 15 residues in the CDR3. The germline V and J ends were trimmed by 5 bases and 0 bases, with 11 bases remaining between them. Germline CDR1 SGHVS, CDR2 FQNEAQ.

V gene TRBV6-5 combines with J gene TRBJ2-2; TRBD2 matches at 12 bases. The V gene's germline CDR1 is MNHEY and CDR2 SVGAGI. The CDR3 is 15 amino acids. The V gene end was trimmed by 6 bases and the J gene end by 7 bases; junction bases not matched to a gene: 6. The CDR3 region has the DNA TGTGCCAGCAGCCGGACTAGCGGGGATGTCGGGGAGCTGTTTTTT. Protein product: CASSRTSGDVGELFF.

This chain links TRBV14 with TRBJ2-1; 9 bases are shared with TRBD2. J gave up 8 bases and V 3 bases, and 8 bases lay outside the gene matches. This CDR3 spans 15 amino acids. The V gene's germline CDR1 is SGHDN and CDR2 FVKESK. The CDR3 region is CASSHGTSSRDEQFF. DNA for the CDR3: TGTGCCAGCAGCCACGGGACTAGCAGTAGGGATGAGCAGTTCTTC.

The CDR3 is CASMLLSGREWETQYF. In nucleotides, the CDR3 is TGTGCCAGCATGTTGCTATCCGGACGGGAATGGGAGACCCAGTACTTC. This chain connects TRBV27 to TRBJ2-5; D may be TRBD2 (5 bases). The V gene lost 7 bases and the J gene lost 5 bases, with 23 bases spanning the gap. The CDR3 is 16 residues long. Per germline, CDR1 MNHEY and CDR2 SMNVEV (reference sequence).

V and J are TRBV28 and TRBJ1-6; D gene unclear. The CDR3 has 14 amino acids. In germline, CDR1 is MDHEN, CDR2 SYDVKM. Trimming took 7 bases from V and 13 from J, leaving 20 bases between them. DNA of the CDR3: TGTGCCAGCAACTTGGGCGGGTCGAGATACCCCCTCCACTTT. Translation gives CASNLGGSRYPLHF.

This clone was picked up one time. This chain links TRBV14 with TRBJ1-4; TRBD1 might be the D (5 bases). The V gene lost 6 bases and the J gene lost 8 bases, with 19 bases spanning the gap. The CDR3 length is 15 residues. CDR1 is SGHDN, CDR2 FVKESK, per germline. CDR3 sequence: CASRPLGGPEEKLFF. CDR3 sequence (DNA): TGTGCCAGCAGGCCCCTGGGGGGTCCAGAGGAAAAACTGTTTTTT.

In this sample, this clone is medium-sized. The rearrangement links TRBV6-1 to TRBJ2-4; weak D call: TRBD1 (6 bases). The CDR3 is 14 residues long. Deletions cut 1 base from V and 9 bases from J, with 13 bases between. Germline lookup yields CDR1 MNHNS and CDR2 SASEGT. The CDR3: CASSEVVGGGIQYF. The CDR3 DNA reads as TGTGCCAGCAGTGAAGTGGTAGGGGGTGGCATTCAGTACTTC.

J is TRBJ1-5 and V is TRBV27; 7 bases map to TRBD1. Trimming took 4 bases from V and 2 from J; bases not matched to a gene: 8. Looked up from germline, CDR1 is MNHEY and CDR2 is SMNVEV (reference sequence). The CDR3 has 16 amino acids. CDR3 protein: CASSYHGTEGNQPQHF. The CDR3 region has the DNA TGTGCCAGCAGTTACCATGGGACAGAGGGCAATCAGCCCCAGCATTTT.

J is TRBJ1-1 and V is TRBV4-1; perhaps TRBD1 as D (6 bases). The CDR3 contains 15 residues. Germline lookup yields CDR1 MGHRA and CDR2 YSYEKL. V was trimmed by 4 bases and J by 4 bases, leaving 16 bases between them. The CDR3 sequence is CASSLKDSLVTEAFF. The CDR3 DNA sequence: TGCGCCAGCAGCCTCAAGGACAGTCTGGTCACTGAAGCTTTCTTT.

The chain carries TRBV13 and TRBJ2-7, with TRBD2 identical over 7 bases. CDR1 PRHDT and CDR2 FYEKMQ come from the germline V gene (reference sequence). This CDR3 has 14 amino acids. With V trimmed by 5 bases and J by 6 bases, 10 bases remained unmatched. The CDR3 protein is CASSGGGGTIEQYF. CDR3 nucleotides: TGTGCCAGCAGCGGCGGCGGGGGTACCATCGAGCAGTACTTC. The entire variable domain, with the rest obtained from reference TRBV13 and TRBJ2-7, is as follows: AAGVIQSPRHLIKEKRETATLKCYPIPRHDTVYWYQQGPGQDPQFLISFYEKMQSDKGSIPDRFSAQQFSDYHSELNMSSLELGDSALYFCASSGGGGTIEQYFGPGTRLTVT.

The chain links TRBV11-2 to TRBJ1-1; the D gene is possibly TRBD1 (6 bases). Trimming stripped 5 bases from V and 2 bases from J, with 24 bases between. Per germline, CDR1 SGHAT and CDR2 FQNNGV. The CDR3 loop spans 18 amino acids. CDR3 coding DNA: TGTGCCAGCAGCCTGCAGACAGGAGGCATCGCGAGAAACACTGAAGCTTTCTTT. Amino acid sequence: CASSLQTGGIARNTEAFF.

V is TRBV19 and J is TRBJ1-6; 12 positions agree with TRBD1. The V gene's germline CDR1 is LNHDA and CDR2 SQIVND (reference sequence). V lost 2 bases to trimming and J lost 11 bases; unmatched junction nucleotides: 4. The CDR3 is made up of 15 amino acids. Here the CDR3 reads CASSIRGQGAPPLHF. The CDR3 DNA follows: TGTGCCAGTAGTATAAGGGGACAGGGGGCTCCACCCCTCCACTTT.

The chain links TRBV27 to TRBJ1-2; TRBD1 is a possible D gene (5 bases). CDR1 and CDR2 from the germline V gene are MNHEY and SMNVEV (reference sequence). The CDR3 is made up of 14 amino acids. The V and J ends lost 2 bases and 5 bases respectively, with 12 bases between them. This chain's CDR3 is CASSLAGDVYGYTF. CDR3 nucleotides: TGTGCCAGCAGTTTAGCGGGGGATGTTTATGGCTACACCTTC.

The rearrangement links TRBV2 to TRBJ2-7; D uncertain. Germline assignment: CDR1 SNHLY and CDR2 FYNNEI. The V end was cut by 4 bases, the J end by 2 bases, with 9 bases between. The CDR3 sequence is 13 residues long. This CDR3 is CASSVGQTYEQYF. The CDR3 DNA is TGTGCCAGCAGTGTTGGCCAAACCTACGAGCAGTACTTC.

The rearrangement joins TRBV18 to TRBJ1-5, with TRBD1 identical over 7 bases. The trim removed 3 bases at V and 0 bases at J, leaving 11 bases unmatched. The CDR3 is 18 amino acids. Germline loops: CDR1 KGHSH, CDR2 LQKENI. CDR3 DNA: TGTGCCAGCTCACCTTGGTCTAGAACAGGGGATAGCAATCAGCCCCAGCATTTT. Protein sequence: CASSPWSRTGDSNQPQHF.

V is TRBV27 and J is TRBJ1-2; D call uncertain. Trimming took 1 base from V and 3 from J, leaving 6 bases between them. Germline CDR1 is MNHEY and CDR2 is SMNVEV (reference sequence). The CDR3 is 13 residues long. CDR3 DNA sequence: TGTGCCAGCAGTTTATTGGGTTACTATGGCTACACCTTC. Encoded protein: CASSLLGYYGYTF.

The chain combines TRBV29-1 with TRBJ2-3; 10 bases agree with TRBD2. Germline CDR1 is SQVTM and CDR2 is ANQGSEA. CDR3 length: 15 amino acids. Trimming at V came to 7 bases and at J to 2 bases, leaving 9 bases not matched to a gene. Here the CDR3 reads CSAEGLAGDTDTQYF. DNA for the CDR3: TGCAGCGCCGAAGGTCTAGCGGGGGACACAGATACGCAGTATTTT.

The rearrangement links TRBV15 to TRBJ1-5; D ambiguous. CDR1 LNHNV and CDR2 YYDKDF come from the germline V gene (reference sequence). The CDR3 is 14 residues long. V lost 5 bases, J lost 8 bases, and 16 bases lay in between. The CDR3 loop is CATSYLGPGEPQHF. CDR3 DNA: TGTGCCACCAGCTATCTCGGACCCGGGGAGCCCCAGCATTTT.

The rearrangement links TRBV9 to TRBJ2-1; 7 nucleotides align to TRBD2. The CDR3 runs 17 residues. Trimming took 2 bases from V and 7 from J; bases not matched to a gene: 15. Germline V CDR1 and CDR2: SGDLS, YYNGEE. CDR3 loop: CASSVGHTTSWSNEQFF. CDR3 in DNA: TGTGCCAGCAGCGTCGGTCATACGACTAGCTGGTCGAATGAGCAGTTCTTC.

The rearrangement uses TRBV30 and TRBJ2-1; perhaps TRBD1 as D (6 bases). The CDR3 loop spans 18 amino acids. The V and J ends lost 1 base and 9 bases respectively, with 28 bases between them. CDR1 is GTSNPN and CDR2 is SVGIG in the germline V gene (reference sequence). The CDR3 coding sequence is TGTGCCTGGAGTGGTTTTTTAATGAACGAGGGGGTCGGTGGTGAGCAGTTCTTC. It encodes CAWSGFLMNEGVGGEQFF.

This clone was counted a single time. The V gene is TRBV5-6, the J gene TRBJ1-5; D is possibly TRBD1 (6 bases). Germline CDR1 reads SGHDT; CDR2 reads YYEEEE. Trimming cost V 2 bases and J 6 bases, with 12 bases left between them. The CDR3 is made up of 14 amino acids. In DNA, the CDR3 is TGTGCCAGCAGCTTCAGGCAGGGGATTCAGCCCCAGCATTTT. Encoded protein: CASSFRQGIQPQHF.

The V call is TRBV27, the J call TRBJ1-2, with TRBD1 identical over 8 bases. Germline V gives CDR1 MNHEY, CDR2 SMNVEV (reference sequence). This CDR3 has 13 residues. With V trimmed by 7 bases and J by 3 bases, 4 bases remained unmatched. The chain's CDR3 is CASMSGGHYGYTF. Here the CDR3 DNA reads TGTGCCAGCATGTCAGGGGGCCACTATGGCTACACCTTC.